The source of this T cell receptor beta chain is a study of cytomegalovirus exposure and HLA in healthy donors. Study background: A prior study identified over 100 million unique TCR beta sequences from about 179 million T cells.

Study findings and constraints: A likely sequencing artifact accounted for one observed cluster of highly shared sequence variants. The authors later found HLA-associated TCR beta chains more clonally expanded than equally common others. A list of 150 or so TCR beta chains associated with cytomegalovirus was given.

60 Vbeta and 13 Jbeta primers were used in PCR. Profiled with immunoSEQ multiplex PCR; TCRdb holds only in-frame clones, not every one. The data show 150,000 to 200,000 clones, just under 80% seen once. As to this clone: Its matching antigen is unknown.

The clonotype originates from a man aged 18 to 30 in good health and CMV-seropositive. Source material: PBMCs.

The CDR3 spells CSAIGLDGYTF. In DNA, the CDR3 is TGCAGTGCTATAGGACTCGATGGCTACACCTTC. The rearrangement uses TRBV20-1 and TRBJ1-2; D is uncertain. The CDR3 is made up of 11 amino acids. Trimming pared 4 bases from V and 6 bases from J, leaving 9 bases between. In germline, CDR1 is DFQATT, CDR2 SNEGSKA (reference sequence).